These T cell receptor beta chains were read from a single sample in a study of cytomegalovirus exposure and HLA in healthy donors. Clones were read by immunoSEQ multiplex PCR, and TCRdb kept only the in-frame ones, dropping some. Among about 200,000 clones listed, around 78% were seen once. What was sequenced was PBMCs. These receptors all come from a man between 25 and 39 years old in good health and CMV-seronegative. CDR3s leave out the opening cysteine and the closing phenylalanine or tryptophan. The order of the fields is V gene, CDR3 length, CDR3 protein.

V: TRBV6-4
length: 11
CDR3: ASSEHNTGELF

V: TRBV28
length: 17
CDR3: ASSSLSPLWSESNQPQH

V: TRBV2
length: 18
CDR3: ASSEMGRYSGRALYNEQF

V: TRBV7-9
length: 11
CDR3: ASSRGGDYGYT

V: TRBV19
length: 12
CDR3: ASSPKLAGGEQF

V: TRBV14
length: 13
CDR3: ASSQRTGGVDTQY

V: TRBV14
length: 14
CDR3: ASSPYGTSGINEQF

V: TRBV2
length: 9
CDR3: ASGGGYEQY

V: TRBV4-2
length: 13
CDR3: ASSGDRNSGNTIY

V: TRBV5-1
length: 15
CDR3: ASSLALGGGVNLGYT

V: TRBV28
length: 11
CDR3: ASSLWSGSEAF

V: TRBV19
length: 13
CDR3: ASSITSGRRNEQF

V: TRBV19
length: 13
CDR3: ASSTWTGTQETQY

V: TRBV28
length: 9
CDR3: ASTGGQPQH

V: TRBV15
length: 12
CDR3: ATSRDRGMDIQY

V: TRBV30
length: 10
CDR3: ACELGSYEQY

V: TRBV5-4
length: 12
CDR3: ASRSTGSGNTIY

V: TRBV5-1
length: 13
CDR3: ASSIGGILSYEQY

V: TRBV19
length: 16
CDR3: ASSIGWDRLNPGETQY

V: TRBV27
length: 13
CDR3: ASRQTGRSTDTQY

V: TRBV6-5
length: 13
CDR3: ASSPIAGGPYEQY

V: TRBV27
length: 14
CDR3: ASSLDTRTTQETQY

V: TRBV18
length: 10
CDR3: ASSRDSYEQY

V: TRBV4-1
length: 18
CDR3: ASSQVLGFTGGTTNEKLF

V: TRBV7-9
length: 14
CDR3: ASSLAFGEWSYEQY

V: TRBV4-2
length: 13
CDR3: ASSQDSGSSYEQY

V: TRBV4-1
length: 12
CDR3: ASSHGTRSYEQY

V: TRBV18
length: 13
CDR3: ASSQGRQGLYEQY

V: TRBV4-1
length: 16
CDR3: ASSQDHLGGVSSYEQY

V: TRBV6-4
length: 11
CDR3: ASSGRHPYEQY

V: TRBV14
length: 11
CDR3: ASCRTDTYEQY

V: TRBV10-3
length: 16
CDR3: AISPLGGRASFVNEQF

V: TRBV5-4
length: 9
CDR3: ASSFNYEQY

V: TRBV7-3
length: 12
CDR3: ASSLQAQTGELF

V: TRBV28
length: 12
CDR3: ASSPDRGREKLF

V: TRBV7-7
length: 11
CDR3: ASSQQGTDTQY

V: TRBV2
length: 16
CDR3: ASKTSGEGGSYNSPLH

V: TRBV2
length: 12
CDR3: ASSGGQPETGQY

V: TRBV2
length: 13
CDR3: ASSAGGATNEKLF

V: TRBV6-1
length: 11
CDR3: ASSLRGVSGQY

V: TRBV25-1
length: 12
CDR3: ASSEQGKIYEQY